Below are 7 T cell receptor beta chains sequenced from a single sample in a study of cytomegalovirus exposure and HLA in healthy donors. This PCR relied on a set of 60 Vbeta primers and 13 Jbeta primers. Measured with immunoSEQ multiplex PCR; TCRdb has only the in-frame clones, and not every one. Here the sample spans approximately 100,000 clones, approximately 9% being singletons. Sequenced input: PBMCs. These receptors all come from a man in his forties or fifties in good health and CMV-seropositive.

J is TRBJ2-2 and V is TRBV7-9; TRBD1 agrees at 7 bases. This CDR3 comprises 15 residues. Trimming removed 6 bases from V and 6 bases from J; junction bases left unmatched: 10. Germline CDR1 is SEHNR and CDR2 is FQNEAQ (reference sequence). The CDR3 DNA reads as TGTGCCAGCAGGTCTCTGACAGGGTCCCCCGGGGAGCTGTTTTTT. Amino acids: CASRSLTGSPGELFF.

This clone was counted between two and nine times. The chain joins TRBV5-1 to TRBJ1-1; a possible D gene is TRBD1 (6 bases). The CDR3 contains 17 residues. Germline CDR1 reads SGHRS; CDR2 reads YFSETQ. Trimming removed 0 bases from V and 2 bases from J, with 17 bases in between. DNA for the CDR3: TGCGCCAGCAGCTTGGAGGGACAACTCCTCCTTAACACTGAAGCTTTCTTT. Translation: CASSLEGQLLLNTEAFF.

J is TRBJ2-7 and V is TRBV13, with 10 nucleotides matching TRBD1. Germline assignment: CDR1 PRHDT and CDR2 FYEKMQ (reference sequence). The CDR3 runs to 15 residues. The trim removed 5 bases at V and 1 base at J, leaving 5 bases unmatched. This chain's CDR3 is CASSSRDRGSYEQYF. The CDR3 DNA reads TGTGCCAGCAGCAGCAGGGACAGGGGTTCCTACGAGCAGTACTTC.

This clone has only a few counts. DNA for the CDR3: TGCGCCAGCAGCCAAGAAGGACAGACCATCTACGAGCAGTACTTC. Its protein product is CASSQEGQTIYEQYF. The V call is TRBV4-3, the J call TRBJ2-7, with TRBD1 as a possible D gene (6 bases). CDR3 length: 15 residues. V lost 0 bases to trimming and J lost 3 bases, with 12 bases between them. In germline, CDR1 is LGHNA, CDR2 YSLEER.

V gene TRBV28 combines with J gene TRBJ1-5; TRBD1 matches at 7 bases. CDR1 and CDR2 from the germline V gene are MDHEN and SYDVKM. J lost 1 base, V lost 4 bases, and 4 bases had no gene match. This CDR3 spans 15 amino acids. The CDR3 sequence: CASSYVQGSNQPQHF. CDR3 nucleotide sequence: TGTGCCAGCAGTTACGTACAGGGGAGCAATCAGCCCCAGCATTTT.

This clone was counted a few times. This chain joins TRBV6-6 and TRBJ1-2; 9 nucleotides agree with TRBD1. The CDR3 consists of 14 residues. The J segment lost 5 bases and the V segment lost 6 bases, leaving 7 bases of the junction unmatched. Germline V lookup: CDR1 MNHNY, CDR2 SVGAGI (reference sequence). CDR3 region: CASSKTGGGYGYTF. In nucleotides, the CDR3 is TGTGCCAGCAGCAAGACAGGGGGTGGGTATGGCTACACCTTC.

This clone occurred a few times. The same CDR3 can be traced to other DNA sequences in this sample. This sequence joins TRBV30 and TRBJ2-1; TRBD1 might be the D (7 bases). Germline loops: CDR1 GTSNPN, CDR2 SVGIG (reference sequence). This CDR3 contains 13 residues. V was shortened by 4 bases and J by 3 bases, with 10 bases between the two germline ends. Here the CDR3 DNA reads TGTGCCTGGACAGGGGGGAACTACAATGAGCAGTTCTTC. As protein: CAWTGGNYNEQFF.